Below are 24 T cell receptor beta chains sequenced from a single sample in a study of cytomegalovirus exposure and HLA in healthy donors. The PCR used 60 Vbeta and 13 Jbeta primers. Assay used: immunoSEQ multiplex PCR; TCRdb lists only in-frame clones, some missing. The profile shows over 200,000 clones, 82% of them singletons. The sequenced sample consisted of PBMCs. These TCRs come from a middle-aged man in good health and CMV-seropositive.

The J gene is TRBJ1-3, the V gene TRBV12-2; no DNA check was done on the table's D call, TRBD1. TRBV12-2 is a documented pseudogene. The CDR3 covers 17 residues. The CDR3 bases are TGTGCAAGTCGCTTATATCGGGACAGAGACTCTGGAAACACCATATATTTT. It codes for CASRLYRDRDSGNTIYF.

This clone was counted once. The gene calls are TRBV2 and TRBJ1-1; D is undetermined. The germline V and J ends were trimmed by 6 bases and 0 bases, with 5 bases remaining between them. The CDR3 extends over 12 amino acids. Germline V gene data show CDR1 as SNHLY and CDR2 as FYNNEI. CDR3 region: CASSLVNTEAFF. CDR3 bases: TGTGCCAGCAGCCTAGTGAACACTGAAGCTTTCTTT.

The V gene is TRBV5-6, the J gene TRBJ2-7; D is possibly TRBD2 (5 bases). CDR3 length equals 13 residues. The V end lost 0 bases, the J end lost 5 bases, and 9 bases lay between the germline ends. Germline V gene data show CDR1 as SGHDT and CDR2 as YYEEEE. CDR3: CASSLAGVNEQYF. CDR3 sequence (DNA): TGTGCCAGCAGCTTGGCCGGGGTAAACGAGCAGTACTTC.

This rearrangement joins TRBV27 to TRBJ2-7, with 8 bases matching TRBD1. Germline CDR1 MNHEY, CDR2 SMNVEV (reference sequence). There are 14 residues in the CDR3. The V gene end was trimmed by 9 bases and the J gene end by 3 bases; junction bases not matched to a gene: 10. CDR3: CASSRTGFDYEQYF. In nucleotides, the CDR3 is TGTGCCAGTTCCCGGACAGGGTTTGACTACGAGCAGTACTTC.

The chain employs TRBV9 and TRBJ1-5, with 11 bases aligning to TRBD1. Germline V gene data show CDR1 as SGDLS and CDR2 as YYNGEE. V lost 4 bases, J lost 5 bases, and 2 bases stayed unmatched. The CDR3 is 14 residues long. The CDR3 region has the DNA TGTGCCAGCAGCAGGACAGGGGGCGATCAGCCCCAGCATTTT. This codes for CASSRTGGDQPQHF. Combining the CDR3 with reference TRBV9 and TRBJ1-5 gives the whole variable domain DSGVTQTPKHLITATGQRVTLRCSPRSGDLSVYWYQQSLDQGLQFLIQYYNGEERAKGNILERFSAQQFPDLHSELNLSSLELGDSALYFCASSRTGGDQPQHFGDGTRLSIL.

This chain uses TRBV14 with TRBJ1-2; 7 bases match TRBD1. The CDR3 is made up of 16 amino acids. Germline V gives CDR1 SGHDN, CDR2 FVKESK. The V and J ends lost 0 bases and 2 bases, in that order; junction bases with no gene match: 6. The CDR3 loop is CASSQETGRFNYGYTF. Here the CDR3 DNA reads TGTGCCAGCAGCCAAGAGACAGGGAGGTTCAACTATGGCTACACCTTC.

CDR3 in amino acids: CSVESSGIEAFF. DNA of the CDR3: TGCAGCGTTGAATCTTCGGGAATAGAAGCTTTCTTT. The rearrangement uses TRBV29-1 and TRBJ1-1; no clear D. Germline V lookup: CDR1 SQVTM, CDR2 ANQGSEA. The CDR3 has 12 amino acids. V lost 2 bases and J lost 8, with 12 bases in between.

The chain carries TRBV9 and TRBJ2-1; TRBD1 aligns across 7 bases. There are 16 residues in the CDR3. V was clipped by 0 bases and J by 1 base; unmatched bases: 4. CDR1 is SGDLS and CDR2 is YYNGEE in the germline V gene. CDR3 loop: CASSVGHRGSYNEQFF. DNA for the CDR3: TGTGCCAGCAGCGTAGGGCACAGGGGATCCTACAATGAGCAGTTCTTC.

The rearrangement links TRBV5-1 to TRBJ2-2; 8 bases line up with TRBD2. V was pared by 2 bases and J by 6 bases, with 6 bases of the junction left unmatched. Germline CDR1 SGHRS, CDR2 YFSETQ. This CDR3 has 15 residues. CDR3 loop: CASSFLAGGPGELFF. The CDR3 region has the DNA TGCGCCAGCAGCTTTTTGGCGGGGGGTCCCGGGGAGCTGTTTTTT.

In DNA form, the CDR3 reads TGTGCCAGCAGTCATAACAGGTGGTGTGAACTGTTTTTT. Its protein product is CASSHNRWCELFF. This rearrangement joins TRBV6-1 to TRBJ1-4; D might be TRBD1 (5 bases). CDR3 size: 13 residues. Trimming took 5 bases from V and 12 from J, leaving 16 bases between them. Germline CDR1 reads MNHNS; CDR2 reads SASEGT.

This rearrangement joins TRBV27 to TRBJ2-1; 8 nucleotides agree with TRBD1. Germline assignment: CDR1 MNHEY and CDR2 SMNVEV (reference sequence). The CDR3 loop spans 14 amino acids. V was pared by 4 bases and J by 6 bases, with 5 bases of the junction left unmatched. The CDR3 spells CASSSGGPANEQFF. DNA for the CDR3: TGTGCCAGCAGTTCAGGGGGCCCGGCCAATGAGCAGTTCTTC.

The chain is built from TRBV27 and TRBJ1-1; 9 nucleotides agree with TRBD1. Germline V lookup: CDR1 MNHEY, CDR2 SMNVEV (reference sequence). The CDR3 loop spans 16 amino acids. After removal of 5 bases from V and 0 bases from J, the junction contained 7 bases not matched to a gene. In DNA, the CDR3 is TGTGCCAGCAGTCCGTACAGGGGGCGGATGAACACTGAAGCTTTCTTT. It encodes CASSPYRGRMNTEAFF.

The table lists this clone with a few counts. For the CDR3, the DNA is TGTGCCAGCAGTGAATACGAGGTGGGAGATACGCAGTATTTT. This gives the protein CASSEYEVGDTQYF. The chain uses TRBV6-1 and TRBJ2-3; D remains unclear. The germline V gene encodes CDR1 MNHNS and CDR2 SASEGT. The ends were cut back, 2 bases at V and 5 bases at J, with 11 bases in the middle. The CDR3 sequence is 14 residues long.

The rearrangement joins TRBV5-6 to TRBJ2-5; the match to TRBD2 covers 11 bases. The CDR3 is 16 amino acids. The V and J ends lost 1 base and 5 bases, in that order; junction bases with no gene match: 7. CDR1 is SGHDT, CDR2 YYEEEE, per germline. CDR3 nucleotides: TGTGCCAGCAGCTTGAGGCTAGCGGGAGGTGGGGAGACCCAGTACTTC. Its translation is CASSLRLAGGGETQYF.

CDR3 DNA sequence: TGCGCCAGCAGCCCCGGGGGATCCATCCAAGAGACCCAGTACTTC. Protein: CASSPGGSIQETQYF. The rearrangement joins TRBV4-1 to TRBJ2-5; D perhaps matches TRBD2 (6 bases). Germline V gene sequence: CDR1 MGHRA, CDR2 YSYEKL. There are 15 residues in the CDR3. Trimming removed 4 bases from V and 1 base from J, with 13 bases in between.

This clone was seen only a few times. This sequence joins TRBV5-6 and TRBJ1-4; 7 nucleotides line up with TRBD1. Per germline, CDR1 SGHDT and CDR2 YYEEEE. This CDR3 has 14 amino acids. Trimming removed 3 bases from V and 8 bases from J; junction bases left unmatched: 7. Here the CDR3 reads CASSWSRGNEKLFF. CDR3 bases: TGTGCCAGCAGCTGGTCCAGGGGGAACGAAAAACTGTTTTTT.

CDR3 nucleotide sequence: TGTGCCAGCATGACCGGGGACACCTACAATGAGCAGTTCTTC. The encoded protein is CASMTGDTYNEQFF. This chain connects TRBV2 to TRBJ2-1; TRBD1 is a possible D gene (6 bases). Germline values: CDR1 SNHLY, CDR2 FYNNEI. The CDR3 contains 14 residues. Trimming took 7 bases from V and 2 from J, leaving 12 bases between them. The variable domain in full, completed from reference TRBV2 and TRBJ2-1, reads EPEVTQTPSHQVTQMGQEVILRCVPISNHLYFYWYRQILGQKVEFLVSFYNNEISEKSEIFDDQFSVERPDGSNFTLKIRSTKLEDSAMYFCASMTGDTYNEQFFGPGTRLTVL.

The chain is built from TRBV19 and TRBJ1-4, with 10 bases matching TRBD1. Germline V gene data show CDR1 as LNHDA and CDR2 as SQIVND (reference sequence). The V gene end was trimmed by 7 bases and the J gene end by 8 bases; junction bases not matched to a gene: 7. This CDR3 comprises 14 residues. In DNA, the CDR3 is TGTGCCAGTATGGGGGACAGGGGACAAGAAAAACTGTTTTTT. It translates to CASMGDRGQEKLFF.

This clone was counted a few times. J is TRBJ2-1 and V is TRBV7-9; 10 bases match TRBD2. CDR1 and CDR2 (germline): SEHNR, FQNEAQ (reference sequence). The CDR3 sequence is 15 residues long. J gave up 3 bases and V 6 bases, and 5 bases lay outside the gene matches. CDR3 in amino acids: CASRLLAGVYNEQFF. In DNA, the CDR3 is TGTGCCAGCAGGCTTCTAGCGGGAGTCTACAATGAGCAGTTCTTC.

The chain combines TRBV6-1 with TRBJ1-3; D is perhaps TRBD1 (5 bases). The V end was cut by 5 bases, the J end by 3 bases, with 8 bases between. The CDR3 is made up of 13 amino acids. Germline CDR1 and CDR2: MNHNS and SASEGT. The chain's CDR3 is CASSPRVGNTIYF. CDR3 nucleotides: TGTGCCAGCAGTCCCAGGGTTGGAAACACCATATATTTT.

This clone appeared a single time. A much larger clone differs by one base, so this may be a read error. V is TRBV4-1 and J is TRBJ2-7; 11 bases agree with TRBD1. Germline values: CDR1 MGHRA, CDR2 YSYEKL. The CDR3 consists of 14 residues. V gave up 3 bases and J gave up 2 bases; unmatched junction bases: 0. CDR3 DNA: TGCGCCAGCAGCCAGGGACAGGGGGCCTACGAGCAGTACTTC. Protein sequence: CASSQGQGAYEQYF.

The V call is TRBV19, the J call TRBJ2-1, with 12 bases fitting TRBD2. Per the germline V gene, CDR1 is LNHDA and CDR2 is SQIVND (reference sequence). This CDR3 has 17 residues. V dropped 4 bases and J dropped 5; count of bases not matched to a gene: 9. CDR3: CASSSGTSGWWDNEQFF. The CDR3 DNA follows: TGTGCCAGTAGTAGTGGGACTAGCGGGTGGTGGGACAATGAGCAGTTCTTC.

The V gene is TRBV27, the J gene TRBJ2-7; 9 bases match TRBD1. Losses at the gene ends were 3 bases for V and 4 bases for J; bases not matched to a gene: 7. This CDR3 is built from 15 residues. The germline V gene has CDR1 MNHEY and CDR2 SMNVEV (reference sequence). In nucleotides, the CDR3 is TGTGCCAGCAGTTTGTCCGGGACAGGGTTGTACGAGCAGTACTTC. Translation gives CASSLSGTGLYEQYF.

This clone appeared a few times. In DNA, the CDR3 is TGTGCCAGCAGTTTATCGAGCGCCAATGAGCAGTTCTTC. Its translation is CASSLSSANEQFF. J is TRBJ2-1 and V is TRBV27; no clear D. The CDR3 totals 13 residues. V dropped 0 bases and J dropped 6 bases, with 6 bases sitting between them. Germline CDR1 is MNHEY and CDR2 is SMNVEV (reference sequence).